This TCR beta chain came from a study of blood T cell repertoires in COVID-19. The CDR3 loop spans 15 amino acids. V trimming: 5 bases; J trimming: 9 bases; junction bases outside the gene matches: 8. CDR1 and CDR2 from the germline V gene are SGHVS and FQNEAQ. Profiling relied on immunoSEQ multiplex PCR, and the TCRdb table lists in-frame clones only, not all of them. The sample includes approximately 270,000 clones, approximately 83% of them seen just once. Enrolled through a virtual design, the participants were between roughly 18 and 90 years of age and came from 24 US areas. The chain uses TRBV7-8 and TRBJ1-6; 9 bases map to TRBD1. The source is a woman in her 50s who had recovered from COVID-19. The sample consisted of PBMCs or T cells enriched from blood (not recorded which). The CDR3 DNA reads TGTGCCAGCAGCCGGGACGGGACAGGGCCTTCACCCCTCCACTTT. It yields the protein CASSRDGTGPSPLHF.